A single T cell receptor (beta chain) is shown here with its context. Other nucleotide sequences from this sample produce the same CDR3. CDR1 and CDR2 (germline): DFQATT, SNEGSKA (reference sequence). V gave up 6 bases and J gave up 5 bases, with 10 bases separating them. This CDR3 spans 11 amino acids. This sample was taken from a study of blood T cell repertoires in COVID-19. As for the study in general: Samples of COVID-19 (acute and convalescent) were obtained from the United States, Italy and Spain.

One Seattle source followed patients from active infection through their disease course. Assay: immunoSEQ multiplex PCR; the TCRdb copy retains only in-frame clones and omits some. The table shows more than 150,000 clones, with about four fifths occurring only once. The sequenced sample was peripheral blood. The rearrangement links TRBV20-1 to TRBJ1-2; a weak D match, TRBD1 (5 bases). This sequence originates from a woman older than 75 with COVID-19, enrolled during active disease. The CDR3 nucleotides are TGCAGTGCGAGCCGGGGGTATGGCTACACCTTC. This codes for CSASRGYGYTF.